This T cell receptor (beta chain) comes out of a study of technical replicates of blood from several donors listed by TCRdb under 2017. Concerning this clone itself: There is no known antigen for this receptor. The input lacks base qualities; no much larger clone sits a single base away.

The library was made by the immunoSEQ multiplex PCR assay. TCRdb mirrors the immuneACCESS table, restricted to in-frame sequences. Some clones are absent from its copies; in checked studies, under half trace to an unresolved V gene, and the reason for the others is unknown. The sample includes about 59,000 clones, with around 93% observed a single time. Clones ranked in the top ten supply approximately 4.2% of the sample. V and J are truncated by 6 bases and 7 bases respectively, leaving an intervening sequence of 16 bases. CDR1 and CDR2 are drawn from the germline V gene: MDHEN, SYDVKM. The CDR3 goes from the cysteine to the phenylalanine over 13 residues. CDR3 DNA only is kept here, 39 bases in frame from base 1.

Sequenced sample: PBMCs. This receptor chain uses TRBV28 and TRBJ2-7; a tentative D match to TRBD1 spans 5 bases. This TCR derives from a human donor in good health. Some clones in this sample may be carry-over from other donors' samples. The CDR3 region has the sequence CASRNTGQGEQYF. The sequenced DNA is TGTGCCAGCAGAAATACAGGTCAGGGAGAGCAGTACTTC.